These 17 T cell receptor beta chains share one sample of origin, sequenced in a study of immune heterogeneity within non-small cell lung tumors. Bulk tumor genomic DNA was the template, and each sample received 450 to 750 ng. Several biopsies were collected from each primary tumor during surgery. They were spaced as far apart as possible within the tumor mass. Before undergoing curative surgery, patients had newly diagnosed non-small cell lung cancer that was untreated. TCR beta CDR3 was amplified by multiplex PCR, first round approximately 10 cycles, 32 V and 13 J primers. TCRdb reprocessed the multiplex PCR reads via MiXCR and lists one record per CDR3 protein. Among some 10,000 distinct CDR3 sequences, 25% to 30% were seen once, and the ten largest hold over 10%. The sample consisted of lung tumor tissue. The receptors originated from a man aged 50 or older with non-small cell lung cancer.

This clonotype is labeled as medium-sized. V gene TRBV12-3 or TRBV12-4 combines with J gene TRBJ2-7; no reliable D call. There are 14 residues in the CDR3. Trimming left V 5 bases short and J 5 bases short, with 16 bases between. The CDR3 spells CASSPTGSRNEQYF. The CDR3 DNA is TGTGCCAGCAGTCCGACCGGGTCCAGGAACGAGCAGTACTTC.

Judged by abundance, this clonotype is medium-sized. CDR3 region: CASRGGAREKLFF. The CDR3 coding sequence is TGTGCCAGCAGAGGGGGGGCGCGTGAAAAACTGTTTTTT. J is TRBJ1-4 and V is TRBV6-1, with a weak D call TRBD1 (6 bases). The V and J ends lost 6 bases and 7 bases respectively, with 12 bases between them. This CDR3 spans 13 amino acids. Germline assignment: CDR1 MNHNS and CDR2 SASEGT.

About this clonotype itself: A much larger clone is a single base away; this may be a read error. The chain couples TRBV18 to TRBJ2-2; D might be TRBD2 (6 bases). The V gene lost 6 bases and the J gene lost 4 bases, with 12 bases spanning the gap. The length of the CDR3 is 14 residues. Germline V gene data show CDR1 as KGHSH and CDR2 as LQKENI. CDR3: CASSETAGTGELFF. The CDR3 nucleotides read TGTGCCAGCTCGGAGACAGCGGGCACCGGGGAGCTGTTTTTT. Supplemented by reference TRBV18 and TRBJ2-2, the full variable domain reads NAGVMQNPRHLVRRRGQEARLRCSPMKGHSHVYWYRQLPEEGLKFMVYLQKENIIDESGMPKERFSAEFPKEGPSILRIQQVVRGDSAAYFCASSETAGTGELFFGEGSRLTVL.

Details on this clonotype: Given a much more abundant clone one base away, this may be a read error. Written as DNA, the CDR3 is TGTGCCAGCAGTTACTTGGTGGTAAACGTGGATGGCTACACCTTC. Translated, it gives CASSYLVVNVDGYTF. V usage is TRBV6-5 and J usage is TRBJ1-2; D not resolved. The ends were cut back, 1 base at V and 6 bases at J, with 15 bases in the middle. The germline gives CDR1 MNHEY, CDR2 SVGAGI. The CDR3 runs to 15 residues.

The chain joins TRBV10-3 to TRBJ2-7; 9 bases align to TRBD1. The V and J ends lost 4 bases and 0 bases, in that order; junction bases with no gene match: 4. The CDR3 runs to 15 residues. Germline V CDR1 and CDR2: ENHRY, SYGVKD. Here the CDR3 DNA reads TGTGCCATCAGTGCTCGGGACAGGGCCTCCTACGAGCAGTACTTC. Amino acid sequence: CAISARDRASYEQYF.

This clonotype was seen a few times. The chain links TRBV11-2 to TRBJ2-4; D is uncertain. Germline V gene data show CDR1 as SGHAT and CDR2 as FQNNGV. V lost 5 bases and J 8 bases, leaving 16 bases between the germline ends. CDR3 length: 14 amino acids. The CDR3 here is CASSPLAVLDIQYF. CDR3 sequence (DNA): TGTGCCAGCAGCCCCTTGGCCGTTCTGGACATTCAGTACTTC.

A remark on this clonotype: A much larger clone differs by one base, so this may be a read error. The chain combines TRBV7-8 with TRBJ1-5; D not certain. CDR1 is SGHVS and CDR2 is FQNEAQ in the germline V gene. V was clipped by 4 bases and J by 3 bases, with 13 bases between them. The CDR3 has 15 amino acids. The CDR3 DNA reads as TGTGCCAGCAGCTCAGGCCTGGATTTCAATCAGCCCCAGCATTTT. Amino acid sequence: CASSSGLDFNQPQHF.

This clonotype appeared many times. V usage is TRBV4-1 and J usage is TRBJ1-5; TRBD1 is a possible D gene (6 bases). V lost 6 bases and J 6 bases, leaving 15 bases between the germline ends. In germline, CDR1 is MGHRA, CDR2 YSYEKL. This CDR3 is 14 amino acids long. The CDR3 reads CASRRTGSGQPQHF. The CDR3 DNA is TGCGCCAGCAGACGAACAGGGTCAGGTCAGCCCCAGCATTTT.

This clonotype is medium-sized by share. The chain combines TRBV28 with TRBJ1-5; D is uncertain. CDR1 is MDHEN, CDR2 SYDVKM, per germline. Trimming left V 2 bases short and J 5 bases short, with 13 bases between. There are 15 residues in the CDR3. CDR3 nucleotide sequence: TGTGCCAGCAGTTTAGGCGTCAGGATCTATCAGCCCCAGCATTTT. Encoded protein: CASSLGVRIYQPQHF.

Note on this clonotype: This may come from a read error, since a much larger clone is one base off. The rearrangement links TRBV6-9 to TRBJ1-3, with D unresolved. Germline CDR1 is MNHGY and CDR2 is SVAAGI. The CDR3 has 14 residues. V was cut by 4 bases and J by 0 bases, with 7 bases left in between. In DNA, the CDR3 is TGTGCCAGCAGTTTGATTAACTCTGGAAACACCATATATTTT. Protein product: CASSLINSGNTIYF.

This clonotype was seen only a few times. The chain joins TRBV5-1 to TRBJ1-2; possibly TRBD1 for D (5 bases). V lost 4 bases and J lost 4, with 11 bases in between. CDR1 and CDR2 from the germline V gene are SGHRS and YFSETQ. CDR3 length: 13 amino acids. CDR3 nucleotides: TGCGCCAGCAGCCCGGACAACTTCTATGGCTACACCTTC. Protein product: CASSPDNFYGYTF.

Concerning this clonotype: At one boundary the junction diverges from the germline segment, which might be a read error. The chain is built from TRBV7-7 and TRBJ2-5; no clear D. The germline CDR1 and CDR2 sequences are SSHAT and FNYEAQ (reference sequence). The CDR3 loop spans 16 amino acids. CDR3 in DNA: TGTGCTAGCAGCTTTTCCGGACGAGTGGTGGGGGAGACCCAGTACTTC. It encodes CASSFSGRVVGETQYF. Variable domain in full (rest from reference TRBV7-7 and TRBJ2-5): GAGVSQSPRYKVTKRGQDVTLRCDPISSHATLYWYQQALGQGPEFLTYFNYEAQPDKSGLPSDRFSAERPEGSISTLTIQRTEQRDSAMYRCASSFSGRVVGETQYFGPGTRLLVL.

By its share, this clonotype is large (0.1 to 1%). The V and J genes are TRBV6-6 and TRBJ2-7, with a possible D match to TRBD1 (5 bases). This CDR3 comprises 14 residues. Germline CDR1 and CDR2: MNHNY and SVGAGI (reference sequence). Trimming removed 2 bases at V and 4 bases at J, with 12 bases between. The CDR3 region is CASSYRGAMYEQYF. The DNA for the CDR3 is TGTGCCAGCAGTTACAGGGGCGCGATGTACGAGCAGTACTTC.

Sample share makes this clonotype large. The genes are TRBV2 and TRBJ1-2, with D hard to call. This CDR3 has 14 residues. CDR1 is SNHLY, CDR2 FYNNEI, per germline. Trimming took off 3 bases at V and 4 bases at J, with 12 bases between the two ends. The chain's CDR3 is CASSDLTRSYGYTF. In nucleotides, the CDR3 is TGTGCCAGCAGTGATCTCACCCGATCCTATGGCTACACCTTC.

The J gene is TRBJ2-2, the V gene TRBV7-2; 10 bases map to TRBD2. Germline V gene sequence: CDR1 SGHTA, CDR2 FQGNSA. The CDR3 contains 17 residues. With V trimmed by 9 bases and J by 4 bases, 14 bases remained unmatched. The CDR3, as DNA: TGTGCCAGGGGAAATCTAGCGGGAGACGGGAGCACCGGGGAGCTGTTTTTT. Translating gives CARGNLAGDGSTGELFF.

Points on this clonotype: A read error may explain this, as a much larger clone is one base away. The rearrangement links TRBV6-1 to TRBJ2-7; unclear D gene. The CDR3 contains 13 residues. Per germline, CDR1 MNHNS and CDR2 SASEGT. In DNA form, the CDR3 reads TGTCCCAGCAGTAATACAGAACCGTACGAGCAGTACTTC. Amino acid sequence: CPSSNTEPYEQYF.

Regarding this clonotype: One end of the junction varies from germline; a read error may be responsible. The chain combines TRBV9 with TRBJ2-1; the D gene is possibly TRBD2 (7 bases). This CDR3 has 14 amino acids. Germline assignment: CDR1 SGDLS and CDR2 YYNGEE. CDR3 in amino acids: CDSSGGGGHNEQFF. For the CDR3, the DNA is TGTGACAGCAGCGGAGGGGGGGGGCATAATGAGCAGTTCTTC.